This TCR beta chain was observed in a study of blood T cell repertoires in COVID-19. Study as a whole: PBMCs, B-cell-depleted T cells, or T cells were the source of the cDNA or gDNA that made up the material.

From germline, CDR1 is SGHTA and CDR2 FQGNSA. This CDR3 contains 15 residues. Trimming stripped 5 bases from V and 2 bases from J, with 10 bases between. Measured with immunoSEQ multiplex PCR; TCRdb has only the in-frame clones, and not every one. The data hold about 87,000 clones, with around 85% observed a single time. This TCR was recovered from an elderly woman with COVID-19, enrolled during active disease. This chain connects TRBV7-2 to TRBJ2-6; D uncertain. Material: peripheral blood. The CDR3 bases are TGTGCCAGCAGCCTCAGGCTCCCTGGGGCCAACGTCCTGACTTTC. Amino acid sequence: CASSLRLPGANVLTF.